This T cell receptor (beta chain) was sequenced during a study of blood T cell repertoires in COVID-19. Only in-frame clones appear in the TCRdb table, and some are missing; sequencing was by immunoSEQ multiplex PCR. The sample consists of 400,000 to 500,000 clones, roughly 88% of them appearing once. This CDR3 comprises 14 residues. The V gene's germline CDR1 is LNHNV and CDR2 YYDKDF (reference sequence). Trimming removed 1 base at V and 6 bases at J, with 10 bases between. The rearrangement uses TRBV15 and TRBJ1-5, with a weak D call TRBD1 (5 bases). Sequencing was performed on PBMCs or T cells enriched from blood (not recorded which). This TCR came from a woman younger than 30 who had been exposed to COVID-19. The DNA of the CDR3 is TGTGCCACCAGCAGAGGGGGGGGTAGTCAGCCCCAGCATTTT. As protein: CATSRGGGSQPQHF.